This is a list of T cell receptor beta chains from one sample in a study of blood T cell repertoires in COVID-19. Clones were read by immunoSEQ multiplex PCR, and TCRdb kept only the in-frame ones, dropping some. The sample shows about 64,000 clones, about nine tenths of them seen only once. The specimen sequenced was peripheral blood. These receptors originate from a man between 45 and 60 years old with active COVID-19. CDR3s include the opening cysteine and the closing phenylalanine or tryptophan.

15 TRBV7-2 CASSLDSRRNQPQHF
13 TRBV9 CASSLGGGEKLFF
14 TRBV4-1 CASSQAGTAYGYTF
19 TRBV23-1 CASSLLGAGGPVVKNIQYF
14 TRBV6-5 CASRSDRVYTEAFF
14 TRBV29-1 CSVAEGGSNQPQHF
12 TRBV6-5 CASRIEPYEQYF
15 TRBV27 CASSTWAGGTGELFF
13 TRBV20-1 CSASRAGVSEQYF
16 TRBV18 CASSRYTGTANYGYTF
12 TRBV7-3 CASSSAGDTQYF
13 TRBV6-5 CASSYGTGVSYTF
16 TRBV9 CASSERAGALQETQYF
12 TRBV6-1 CASRVPNEKLFF
14 TRBV2 CASSMGQGDEKLFF